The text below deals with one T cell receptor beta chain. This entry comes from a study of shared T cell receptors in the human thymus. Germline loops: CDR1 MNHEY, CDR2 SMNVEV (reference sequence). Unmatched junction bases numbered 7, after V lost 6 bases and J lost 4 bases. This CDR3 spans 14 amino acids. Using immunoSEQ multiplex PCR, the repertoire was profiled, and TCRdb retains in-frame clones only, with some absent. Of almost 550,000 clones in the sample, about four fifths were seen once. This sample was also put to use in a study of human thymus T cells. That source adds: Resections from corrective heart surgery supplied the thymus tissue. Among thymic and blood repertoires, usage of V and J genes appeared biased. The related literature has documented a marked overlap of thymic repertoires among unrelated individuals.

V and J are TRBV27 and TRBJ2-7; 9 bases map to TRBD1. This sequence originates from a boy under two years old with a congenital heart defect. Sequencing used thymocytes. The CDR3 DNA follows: TGTGCCAGCAGACAAACAGGGGGCGGGTACGAGCAGTACTTC. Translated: CASRQTGGGYEQYF.